This T cell receptor beta chain was identified during a study of blood T cells in healthy people across ages. Study in general: About one barcoded TCR beta cDNA was captured per two T cells.

This clonotype has at least ten counts. A sample-barcoded 5' primer and a J-beta primer mix were used in a second PCR of roughly 7 to 11 cycles. MiXCR, run by TCRdb on the 5' RACE reads, gives a single entry per CDR3 protein. Counted here are 1.5 million to 2 million distinct CDR3 sequences, 28% occurring once; the ten biggest clones make up about 8%. There are 12 residues in the CDR3. Germline-derived CDR1 and CDR2 are SGHRS and YFSETQ. Trimming pared 7 bases from V and 3 bases from J, leaving 11 bases between. Sequenced: blood. The clonotype was recovered from a woman aged 25 to 45 in good health. The chain combines TRBV5-1 with TRBJ2-7; no clear D gene. The CDR3 sequence: CASGPGFYEQYF. In nucleotides, the CDR3 is TGCGCCAGCGGGCCGGGCTTCTACGAGCAGTACTTC.